This section outlines one T cell receptor (beta chain) sequence together with its context. The CDR3 has 15 amino acids. The V and J ends lost 6 bases and 5 bases, in that order; junction bases with no gene match: 9. Germline V gene sequence: CDR1 MNHEY, CDR2 SVGEGT. TCRdb passed the RT-PCR reads through MiXCR, listing each CDR3 protein once. The sample includes about 700,000 distinct CDR3 sequences, more than 13% of them seen just once. The sample was memory CD4+ T cells from blood. This chain joins TRBV6-2 or TRBV6-3 and TRBJ2-5, with 10 bases matching TRBD1. This TCR was sampled from a female donor in good health, serving as a healthy control. The chain's CDR3 is CASRPIGTGVETQYF. CDR3 nucleotides: TGTGCCAGCAGGCCAATCGGGACAGGGGTCGAGACCCAGTACTTC.